Listed here is a single T cell receptor beta chain. The target antigen is unknown. The length of the CDR3 is 18 residues. J was trimmed by 4 bases and V by 2 bases; bases with no gene match: 17. The V gene's germline CDR1 is LGHNA and CDR2 YNFKEQ. The sample comes from a study of identical twins. Each donor was a healthy Caucasian. TCRdb itself ran the 5' RACE reads through MiXCR, one entry per CDR3 protein. The table lists 140,000 to 150,000 distinct CDR3 sequences, around 3.5% of them singletons. Study observations and caveats: A partial confounding effect on zero-insertion analyses could come from invariant MAIT and iNKT cells. Rather than following the same donors, the conclusions depended on cross-sectional statistical analysis. Weaker excess twin sharing was seen among beta out-of-frame sequences.

Material: memory T cells sorted from blood. This TCR derives from a man between 18 and 35 years old in good health. The rearrangement links TRBV4-2 to TRBJ2-7; 7 bases are shared with TRBD2. The CDR3 DNA is TGTGCCAGCAGCCAACGGATGAGGTCTGGGCGGGAGAAATACGAGCAGTACTTC. Protein: CASSQRMRSGREKYEQYF.